Detailed here is one TCR beta chain. Its specificity is unknown. Germline trimming cut 6 bases from V and 4 bases from J; bases unmatched to any gene: 10. The CDR3 is 15 amino acids. These data originate in a study of post-analysis software for immune sequencing data. About the research overall: Several disease courses (relapsing-remitting, secondary progressive and progressive-relapsing) of multiple sclerosis were included. General study points: Batch-matched samples strongly co-clustered by F measure. Included in a set of a few TRBV segments more frequent in patients than controls were TRBV5-6, TRBV5-1 and TRBV20-1. Those with multiple sclerosis, the patient group, showed significantly lower normalized Chao1 diversity than controls.

Researchers reported that TCR beta cDNA libraries carried unique molecular identifiers. Around 500,000 cDNA molecules were recovered from an input of 1 to 10 million T cells. TCRdb processed the PCR reads anew with MiXCR; each CDR3 protein has one entry. The sample carries hundreds of thousands of distinct CDR3 sequences, roughly 29% recorded once. Sample: blood. The receptor's source is a girl aged 10-17 years with multiple sclerosis. The chain couples TRBV12-3 or TRBV12-4 to TRBJ2-3; TRBD1 matches at 7 bases. The DNA for the CDR3 is TGTGCCAGCAGCATGGGGACAGTTCTCTCAGATACGCAGTATTTT. As protein: CASSMGTVLSDTQYF.